Detailed here is one T cell receptor (beta chain). Its antigen is unidentified. These data originate in a study of response to subunit inactivated influenza vaccine. Points from the study as a whole: Every seasonal influenza vaccination brings in few new T cells, the authors suggested.

There are 17 residues in the CDR3. Germline lookup yields CDR1 LGHNA and CDR2 YSLEER. V was trimmed by 0 bases and J by 6 bases, leaving 19 bases between them. From the RT-PCR reads, TCRdb called clonotypes with MiXCR, one entry per CDR3 protein. The top ten clones hold more than 9.5% of a sample with about 570,000 distinct CDR3 sequences, around 10% of them seen once. The same sample was also studied in work on T cells expressing NK-cell markers. From that report: A 5'RACE template switching approach incorporating UMIs was used to make TCR beta cDNA. Among the experiments, several used an anti-gamma-delta TCR antibody to restrict sorting to alpha-beta TCR T cells. Similarly, these clonotypes led the CD3+CD56-NKG2C+ fraction as well in a handful of donors.

The specimen comprised PBMCs from blood, sampled on the day of vaccination. The chain carries TRBV4-3 and TRBJ2-3; the D gene is possibly TRBD2 (6 bases). The TCR comes from a man aged 50-59 years who received an inactivated influenza vaccine. The CDR3 DNA reads as TGCGCCAGCAGCCAAGATGGACCGCGCTTGGGAGGCGATACGCAGTATTTT. Its protein is CASSQDGPRLGGDTQYF.